In its sample, the clone carrying this T cell receptor beta chain was seen many times. Trimming stripped 0 bases from V and 3 bases from J, with 5 bases between. This CDR3 spans 13 amino acids. Germline V gene sequence: CDR1 SEHNR, CDR2 FQNEAQ (reference sequence). The sample comes from a study of T cells in Graves' hyperthyroidism and ophthalmopathy. What was amplified from RNA transcripts were TCR beta CDR3 regions. In the first-round RT-PCR of the TCR CDR3, the HTBI primer set was used. Each CDR3 protein gets one entry after TCRdb re-called the multiplex PCR reads with MiXCR. Among 340,000 or so distinct CDR3 sequences listed, around 23% were seen once.

The sequenced material came from blood. The receptor was derived from a woman aged 50 to 65 with Graves' hyperthyroidism. This chain links TRBV7-9 with TRBJ1-2; D unresolved. This chain's CDR3 is CASSLASYYGYTF. In DNA form, the CDR3 reads TGTGCCAGCAGCTTAGCATCCTACTATGGCTACACCTTC.